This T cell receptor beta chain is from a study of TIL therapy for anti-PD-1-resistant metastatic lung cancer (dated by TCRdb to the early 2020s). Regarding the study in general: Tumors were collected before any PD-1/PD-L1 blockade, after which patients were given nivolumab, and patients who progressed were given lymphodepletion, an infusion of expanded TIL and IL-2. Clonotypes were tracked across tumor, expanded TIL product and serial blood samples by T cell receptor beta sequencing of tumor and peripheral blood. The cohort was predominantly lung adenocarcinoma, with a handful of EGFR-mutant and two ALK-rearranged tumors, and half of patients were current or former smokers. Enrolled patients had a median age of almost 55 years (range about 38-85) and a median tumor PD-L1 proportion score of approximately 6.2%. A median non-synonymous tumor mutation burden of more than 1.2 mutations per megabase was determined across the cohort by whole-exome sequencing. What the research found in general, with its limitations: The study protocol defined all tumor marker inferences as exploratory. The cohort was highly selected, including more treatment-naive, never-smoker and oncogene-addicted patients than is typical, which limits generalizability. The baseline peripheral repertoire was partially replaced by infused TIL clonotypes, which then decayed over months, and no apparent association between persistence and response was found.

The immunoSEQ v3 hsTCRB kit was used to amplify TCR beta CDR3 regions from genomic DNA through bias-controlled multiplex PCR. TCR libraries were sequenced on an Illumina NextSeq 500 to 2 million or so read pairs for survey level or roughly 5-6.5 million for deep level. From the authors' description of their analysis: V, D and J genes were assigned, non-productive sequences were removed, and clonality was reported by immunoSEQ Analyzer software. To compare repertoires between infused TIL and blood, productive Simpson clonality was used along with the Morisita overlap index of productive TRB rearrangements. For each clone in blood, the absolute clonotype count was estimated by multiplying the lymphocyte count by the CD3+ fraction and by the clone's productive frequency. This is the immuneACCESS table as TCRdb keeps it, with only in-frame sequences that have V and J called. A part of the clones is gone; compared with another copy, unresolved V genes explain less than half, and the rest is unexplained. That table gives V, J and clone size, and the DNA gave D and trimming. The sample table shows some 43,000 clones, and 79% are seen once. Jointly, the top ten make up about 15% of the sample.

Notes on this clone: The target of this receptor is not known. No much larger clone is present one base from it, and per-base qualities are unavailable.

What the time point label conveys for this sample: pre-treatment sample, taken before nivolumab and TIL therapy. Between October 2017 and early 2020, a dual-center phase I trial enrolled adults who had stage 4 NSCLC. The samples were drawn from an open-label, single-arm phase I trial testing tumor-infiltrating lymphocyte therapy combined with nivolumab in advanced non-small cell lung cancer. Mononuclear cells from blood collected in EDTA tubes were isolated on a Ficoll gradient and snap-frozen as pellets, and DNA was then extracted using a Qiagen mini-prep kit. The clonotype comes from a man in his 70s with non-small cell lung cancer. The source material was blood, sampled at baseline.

This receptor has the CDR3 CASSRGWSYEQYF. The base sequence is TGTGCCAGCAGTAGGGGTTGGTCCTACGAGCAGTACTTC. The chain employs TRBV7-2 and TRBJ2-7, with TRBD1 perhaps the D gene, on 5 matching bases. The CDR3 sequence holds 13 residues, the cysteine and phenylalanine included. The CDR3 DNA has 39 bases and is translated from base 1. Based on the germline V gene, the CDR1 and CDR2 sequences are SGHTA and FQGNSA. Between the V and J ends, shortened by 6 bases and 1 base respectively, the junction contains 10 bases.